The 10 T cell receptor beta chains listed next were all sequenced from one sample in a study of blood T cells in healthy people across ages. For the second PCR, which ran for about 6 to 11 cycles, a sample-barcoded 5' primer and a J-beta primer mix were used. In TCRdb, the 5' RACE reads were re-called with MiXCR into one record per CDR3 protein. The sample includes 1.5 million to 1.8 million distinct CDR3 sequences, less than 45% of them seen just once. Sequences were obtained from blood. These receptor sequences come from a woman aged 18-35 years in good health.

About this clonotype itself: One end of the junction is discordant with germline, which a read error may explain. The chain uses TRBV9 and TRBJ1-4; maybe TRBD1 (6 bases). Germline CDR1 is SGDLS and CDR2 is YYNGEE. The CDR3 contains 14 residues. CDR3 sequence reads: CASSPGQPNGKLFF. As DNA, the CDR3 is TGTGCCAGCAGCCCGGGACAACCAAATGGAAAACTGTTTTTT.

The gene calls are TRBV16 and TRBJ1-4; unclear D gene. The ends were cut back, 3 bases at V and 1 base at J, with 6 bases in the middle. CDR3 size: 14 residues. Germline lookup yields CDR1 KGHSY and CDR2 FQNENV. The CDR3 sequence: CASSHTQTNEKLFF. CDR3 DNA: TGTGCCAGCAGCCACACACAAACTAATGAAAAACTGTTTTTT.

For this clonotype: Possible read error: a much larger clone is one base away. CDR3 nucleotide sequence: TGTGCCAGCAGCCCCTGGGCTAGCGGTGTCACAGATACGCTGTATTTT. It codes for CASSPWASGVTDTLYF. The V call is TRBV7-2, the J call TRBJ2-3; 7 bases fit TRBD2. Germline CDR1 is SGHTA and CDR2 is FQGNSA. The CDR3 length is 16 residues.

The V call is TRBV5-1, the J call TRBJ2-3; D tentatively fits TRBD1 or TRBD2 (5 bases each). Germline CDR1 reads SGHRS; CDR2 reads YFSETQ. The CDR3 has 15 residues. V lost 3 bases to trimming and J lost 0 bases, with 11 bases between them. The DNA of the CDR3 is TGCGCCAGCAGCTGGGACCCGCATAGCACAGATACGCAGTATTTT. It specifies CASSWDPHSTDTQYF.

The chain carries TRBV7-6 and TRBJ2-7; 11 nucleotides match TRBD1. CDR1 is SGHVS and CDR2 is FNYEAQ in the germline V gene. The V segment lost 4 bases and the J segment 5 bases; nucleotides outside the gene matches: 13. The CDR3 is 17 amino acids. CDR3 amino acids: CASSWTGGYLRGDEQYF. The CDR3 DNA reads TGTGCCAGCAGCTGGACAGGGGGCTACCTAAGGGGGGACGAGCAGTACTTC.

This clonotype appeared a few times. This chain links TRBV5-4 with TRBJ1-2; D uncertain. The ends were cut back, 5 bases at V and 4 bases at J, with 12 bases in the middle. The CDR3 has 13 residues. Germline V gene data show CDR1 as SGHNT and CDR2 as YYREEE (reference sequence). CDR3 sequence (DNA): TGTGCCAGCAGGCGTGGCAGTGGCTATGGCTACACCTTC. It codes for CASRRGSGYGYTF.

This chain connects TRBV6-2 or TRBV6-3 to TRBJ2-1; 7 positions match TRBD1. This CDR3 contains 14 residues. V lost 5 bases and J lost 6; bases outside the gene matches: 7. The V gene's germline CDR1 is MNHEY and CDR2 SVGEGT. CDR3 nucleotides: TGTGCCAGCAGTCGATCTGACAGGGCCAATGAGCAGTTCTTC. It codes for CASSRSDRANEQFF.

This chain uses TRBV20-1 with TRBJ2-1; 7 nucleotides align to TRBD1. This CDR3 region has 17 residues. J gave up 0 bases and V 0 bases, and 8 bases lay outside the gene matches. The germline CDR1 and CDR2 sequences are DFQATT and SNEGSKA (reference sequence). The CDR3, as DNA: TGCAGTGCTAGAGATCAATACAGGGGAAGCTCCTACAATGAGCAGTTCTTC. Amino acid sequence: CSARDQYRGSSYNEQFF.

This clonotype was recorded a few times. The J gene is TRBJ2-1, the V gene TRBV7-2, with 11 bases fitting TRBD2. CDR3 length: 16 residues. Germline trimming cut 3 bases from V and 8 bases from J; bases unmatched to any gene: 9. Germline V gives CDR1 SGHTA, CDR2 FQGNSA. CDR3 region: CASSFLAGGLTDEQFF. CDR3 in DNA: TGTGCCAGCAGCTTCTTAGCGGGGGGGCTTACGGATGAGCAGTTCTTC.

The genes are TRBV5-1 and TRBJ1-2, with TRBD1 matching over 9 bases. Germline-derived CDR1 and CDR2 are SGHRS and YFSETQ. V shed 4 bases, J shed 4 bases, and the junction held 8 bases outside the gene matches. The length of the CDR3 is 15 residues. CDR3 region: CASSVGQGKFYGYTF. CDR3 sequence (DNA): TGCGCCAGCAGCGTGGGACAGGGAAAGTTCTATGGCTACACCTTC.